This T cell receptor beta chain was observed in a study of blood T cell repertoires in COVID-19. Whole-study context: The United States, Italy and Spain were the sources of the acute and convalescent COVID-19 samples. T cells, B-cell-depleted T cells, or PBMCs supplied cDNA or gDNA.

While infection was still active, Seattle patients were enrolled and then followed longitudinally. V shed 6 bases and J 6 bases; nucleotides not matched to a gene: 7. CDR1 KGHSH and CDR2 LQKENI come from the germline V gene. This CDR3 spans 14 amino acids. Authors' methods: Nucleated cell counts were estimated from reference gene primer amplification. The table came from immunoSEQ multiplex PCR; TCRdb's copy has only in-frame clones and leaves some out. V, J and clone size reflect that table, while D and trimming were determined from the DNA. The sample records 250,000 to 300,000 clones, roughly 90% being singletons.

Material for sequencing was peripheral blood. The sequence came from a young woman with COVID-19, enrolled during active disease. The chain recombines TRBV18 with TRBJ2-7; TRBD1 matches 11 bases. The CDR3: CASSPVDRGREQYF. The CDR3 DNA sequence: TGTGCCAGCTCTCCCGTGGACAGGGGGCGCGAGCAGTACTTC.